Below are 9 T cell receptor beta chains sequenced from a single sample in a study of T-cell reconstitution after alpha-beta-depleted transplantation in children. TCRbeta library construction was performed incorporating unique molecular identifiers. MiXCR, run by TCRdb on the PCR reads, gives a single entry per CDR3 protein. The profile covers 360,000 or so distinct CDR3 sequences, with roughly 22% appearing a single time and 3.8% taken by the ten largest. Sequenced here: PBMCs from the stem cell graft donor, sampled from the stem cell graft. These receptors all come from a human donor who donated a stem cell graft to a child with acute myeloid leukemia.

This chain links TRBV4-1 with TRBJ2-1; 15 nucleotides match TRBD2. Trimming at V came to 0 bases and at J to 8 bases, leaving 2 bases not matched to a gene. In germline, CDR1 is MGHRA, CDR2 YSYEKL. CDR3 size: 16 residues. The CDR3 reads CASSQDGLAGGDEQFF. The CDR3, as DNA: TGCGCCAGCAGCCAAGATGGACTAGCGGGAGGGGATGAGCAGTTCTTC.

This clonotype came up a few times. V and J are TRBV7-2 and TRBJ2-1; 8 nucleotides agree with TRBD2. CDR3 length: 14 residues. Unmatched junction bases numbered 6, after V lost 4 bases and J lost 7 bases. Germline values: CDR1 SGHTA, CDR2 FQGNSA. This CDR3 reads CASSWISGKNEQFF. CDR3 DNA sequence: TGTGCCAGCAGCTGGATTAGCGGGAAGAATGAGCAGTTCTTC.

This rearrangement joins TRBV5-1 to TRBJ1-1, with TRBD1 identical over 7 bases. The CDR3 is 15 residues long. V dropped 4 bases and J dropped 4; count of bases not matched to a gene: 10. Per germline, CDR1 SGHRS and CDR2 YFSETQ. The CDR3 sequence is CASSAFMRGRTEAFF. CDR3 in DNA: TGCGCCAGCAGCGCGTTCATGAGGGGGCGCACTGAAGCTTTCTTT.

The chain combines TRBV6-2 or TRBV6-3 with TRBJ2-7; D might be TRBD1 (5 bases). The CDR3 has 12 residues. Trimming removed 5 bases at V and 2 bases at J, with 7 bases between. Germline values: CDR1 MNHEY, CDR2 SVGEGT. The CDR3 region has the DNA TGTGCCAGCAGTCACAGGACCTACGAGCAGTACTTC. Its translation: CASSHRTYEQYF.

This clonotype was detected a few times. V gene TRBV20-1 combines with J gene TRBJ2-3, with 7 bases identical to TRBD2. CDR1 DFQATT and CDR2 SNEGSKA come from the germline V gene (reference sequence). The CDR3 contains 13 residues. The junction had 6 bases not matched to a gene; V was cut back by 3 bases and J by 6 bases. CDR3 region: CSASQAGWDTQYF. CDR3 bases: TGCAGTGCTAGTCAAGCGGGGTGGGATACGCAGTATTTT.

The table lists this clonotype with many counts. The chain links TRBV7-2 to TRBJ2-7; TRBD1 matches at 9 bases. Trimming removed 4 bases from V and 1 base from J; junction bases left unmatched: 5. The CDR3 contains 15 residues. Per the germline V gene, CDR1 is SGHTA and CDR2 is FQGNSA. CDR3 region: CASSSLGTGSYEQYF. DNA of the CDR3: TGTGCCAGCAGCTCCCTTGGGACAGGGTCCTACGAGCAGTACTTC. The full variable domain, in which reference TRBV7-2 and TRBJ2-7 provide the parts outside the CDR3, is GAGVSQSPSNKVTEKGKDVELRCDPISGHTALYWYRQSLGQGLEFLIYFQGNSAPDKSGLPSDRFSAERTGGSVSTLTIQRTQQEDSAVYLCASSSLGTGSYEQYFGPGTRLTVT.

The chain couples TRBV28 to TRBJ2-3, with 9 nucleotides matching TRBD2. With 4 bases clipped from V and 3 bases from J, the junction kept 5 bases outside the gene matches. The CDR3 totals 15 residues. Germline values: CDR1 MDHEN, CDR2 SYDVKM. CDR3 bases: TGTGCCAGCAGTTCCTTAGCGGGAGAGACAGATACGCAGTATTTT. Its protein is CASSSLAGETDTQYF.

The chain has TRBV29-1 and TRBJ2-7; 8 nucleotides match TRBD2. Trimming at V came to 6 bases and at J to 3 bases, leaving 16 bases not matched to a gene. The germline CDR1 and CDR2 sequences are SQVTM and ANQGSEA. This CDR3 is 16 amino acids long. CDR3 residues: CSVSGGKAGADYEQYF. For the CDR3, the DNA is TGCAGCGTCTCGGGGGGCAAAGCGGGAGCAGACTACGAGCAGTACTTC.

In this sample, this clonotype turned up a few times. CDR3 in amino acids: CASRQTSGRTGELFF. Here the CDR3 DNA reads TGTGCCAGCCGCCAGACTAGCGGGAGGACCGGGGAGCTGTTTTTT. The chain links TRBV7-2 to TRBJ2-2, with TRBD2 identical over 13 bases. CDR1 and CDR2 (germline): SGHTA, FQGNSA. The CDR3 consists of 15 residues. V was clipped by 8 bases and J by 5 bases; unmatched bases: 5. The variable domain in full, completed from reference TRBV7-2 and TRBJ2-2, reads GAGVSQSPSNKVTEKGKDVELRCDPISGHTALYWYRQSLGQGLEFLIYFQGNSAPDKSGLPSDRFSAERTGGSVSTLTIQRTQQEDSAVYLCASRQTSGRTGELFFGEGSRLTVL.